This section outlines one T cell receptor beta chain sequence together with its context. Its antigen is as yet unknown. The germline CDR1 and CDR2 sequences are DFQATT and SNEGSKA (reference sequence). V lost 6 bases and J lost 0, with 15 bases in between. This CDR3 has 15 amino acids. This entry comes from a study of T cells in Graves' hyperthyroidism and ophthalmopathy. Study results and limitations: A 13 V-J model separated ophthalmopathy from stable hyperthyroidism.

Uncontrolled infection, other autoimmune disease, pregnancy or lactation barred patients from enrollment. Based on clinical symptoms, serum thyroxine and TRAb, thyroid ultrasound and orbital computed tomography, diagnoses were reached. PBMCs stemmed from about 9.7 ml fresh peripheral blood. RNA transcripts yielded amplified TCR beta CDR3 regions. In the first-round RT-PCR of the TCR CDR3, the HTBI primer set was used. TCRdb ran MiXCR on the multiplex PCR reads and lists one entry per CDR3 protein. The repertoire holds 490,000 or so distinct CDR3 sequences, 20% to 25% seen once, with about 49% in the top ten.

V is TRBV20-1 and J is TRBJ2-1, with D possibly TRBD1 on 6 matching bases. This TCR was sampled from a woman aged 70-85 years with Graves' ophthalmopathy. The material sequenced was blood. The CDR3 reads CSAHVGASSYNEQFF. In DNA, the CDR3 is TGCAGTGCCCATGTGGGGGCTAGCTCCTACAATGAGCAGTTCTTC.